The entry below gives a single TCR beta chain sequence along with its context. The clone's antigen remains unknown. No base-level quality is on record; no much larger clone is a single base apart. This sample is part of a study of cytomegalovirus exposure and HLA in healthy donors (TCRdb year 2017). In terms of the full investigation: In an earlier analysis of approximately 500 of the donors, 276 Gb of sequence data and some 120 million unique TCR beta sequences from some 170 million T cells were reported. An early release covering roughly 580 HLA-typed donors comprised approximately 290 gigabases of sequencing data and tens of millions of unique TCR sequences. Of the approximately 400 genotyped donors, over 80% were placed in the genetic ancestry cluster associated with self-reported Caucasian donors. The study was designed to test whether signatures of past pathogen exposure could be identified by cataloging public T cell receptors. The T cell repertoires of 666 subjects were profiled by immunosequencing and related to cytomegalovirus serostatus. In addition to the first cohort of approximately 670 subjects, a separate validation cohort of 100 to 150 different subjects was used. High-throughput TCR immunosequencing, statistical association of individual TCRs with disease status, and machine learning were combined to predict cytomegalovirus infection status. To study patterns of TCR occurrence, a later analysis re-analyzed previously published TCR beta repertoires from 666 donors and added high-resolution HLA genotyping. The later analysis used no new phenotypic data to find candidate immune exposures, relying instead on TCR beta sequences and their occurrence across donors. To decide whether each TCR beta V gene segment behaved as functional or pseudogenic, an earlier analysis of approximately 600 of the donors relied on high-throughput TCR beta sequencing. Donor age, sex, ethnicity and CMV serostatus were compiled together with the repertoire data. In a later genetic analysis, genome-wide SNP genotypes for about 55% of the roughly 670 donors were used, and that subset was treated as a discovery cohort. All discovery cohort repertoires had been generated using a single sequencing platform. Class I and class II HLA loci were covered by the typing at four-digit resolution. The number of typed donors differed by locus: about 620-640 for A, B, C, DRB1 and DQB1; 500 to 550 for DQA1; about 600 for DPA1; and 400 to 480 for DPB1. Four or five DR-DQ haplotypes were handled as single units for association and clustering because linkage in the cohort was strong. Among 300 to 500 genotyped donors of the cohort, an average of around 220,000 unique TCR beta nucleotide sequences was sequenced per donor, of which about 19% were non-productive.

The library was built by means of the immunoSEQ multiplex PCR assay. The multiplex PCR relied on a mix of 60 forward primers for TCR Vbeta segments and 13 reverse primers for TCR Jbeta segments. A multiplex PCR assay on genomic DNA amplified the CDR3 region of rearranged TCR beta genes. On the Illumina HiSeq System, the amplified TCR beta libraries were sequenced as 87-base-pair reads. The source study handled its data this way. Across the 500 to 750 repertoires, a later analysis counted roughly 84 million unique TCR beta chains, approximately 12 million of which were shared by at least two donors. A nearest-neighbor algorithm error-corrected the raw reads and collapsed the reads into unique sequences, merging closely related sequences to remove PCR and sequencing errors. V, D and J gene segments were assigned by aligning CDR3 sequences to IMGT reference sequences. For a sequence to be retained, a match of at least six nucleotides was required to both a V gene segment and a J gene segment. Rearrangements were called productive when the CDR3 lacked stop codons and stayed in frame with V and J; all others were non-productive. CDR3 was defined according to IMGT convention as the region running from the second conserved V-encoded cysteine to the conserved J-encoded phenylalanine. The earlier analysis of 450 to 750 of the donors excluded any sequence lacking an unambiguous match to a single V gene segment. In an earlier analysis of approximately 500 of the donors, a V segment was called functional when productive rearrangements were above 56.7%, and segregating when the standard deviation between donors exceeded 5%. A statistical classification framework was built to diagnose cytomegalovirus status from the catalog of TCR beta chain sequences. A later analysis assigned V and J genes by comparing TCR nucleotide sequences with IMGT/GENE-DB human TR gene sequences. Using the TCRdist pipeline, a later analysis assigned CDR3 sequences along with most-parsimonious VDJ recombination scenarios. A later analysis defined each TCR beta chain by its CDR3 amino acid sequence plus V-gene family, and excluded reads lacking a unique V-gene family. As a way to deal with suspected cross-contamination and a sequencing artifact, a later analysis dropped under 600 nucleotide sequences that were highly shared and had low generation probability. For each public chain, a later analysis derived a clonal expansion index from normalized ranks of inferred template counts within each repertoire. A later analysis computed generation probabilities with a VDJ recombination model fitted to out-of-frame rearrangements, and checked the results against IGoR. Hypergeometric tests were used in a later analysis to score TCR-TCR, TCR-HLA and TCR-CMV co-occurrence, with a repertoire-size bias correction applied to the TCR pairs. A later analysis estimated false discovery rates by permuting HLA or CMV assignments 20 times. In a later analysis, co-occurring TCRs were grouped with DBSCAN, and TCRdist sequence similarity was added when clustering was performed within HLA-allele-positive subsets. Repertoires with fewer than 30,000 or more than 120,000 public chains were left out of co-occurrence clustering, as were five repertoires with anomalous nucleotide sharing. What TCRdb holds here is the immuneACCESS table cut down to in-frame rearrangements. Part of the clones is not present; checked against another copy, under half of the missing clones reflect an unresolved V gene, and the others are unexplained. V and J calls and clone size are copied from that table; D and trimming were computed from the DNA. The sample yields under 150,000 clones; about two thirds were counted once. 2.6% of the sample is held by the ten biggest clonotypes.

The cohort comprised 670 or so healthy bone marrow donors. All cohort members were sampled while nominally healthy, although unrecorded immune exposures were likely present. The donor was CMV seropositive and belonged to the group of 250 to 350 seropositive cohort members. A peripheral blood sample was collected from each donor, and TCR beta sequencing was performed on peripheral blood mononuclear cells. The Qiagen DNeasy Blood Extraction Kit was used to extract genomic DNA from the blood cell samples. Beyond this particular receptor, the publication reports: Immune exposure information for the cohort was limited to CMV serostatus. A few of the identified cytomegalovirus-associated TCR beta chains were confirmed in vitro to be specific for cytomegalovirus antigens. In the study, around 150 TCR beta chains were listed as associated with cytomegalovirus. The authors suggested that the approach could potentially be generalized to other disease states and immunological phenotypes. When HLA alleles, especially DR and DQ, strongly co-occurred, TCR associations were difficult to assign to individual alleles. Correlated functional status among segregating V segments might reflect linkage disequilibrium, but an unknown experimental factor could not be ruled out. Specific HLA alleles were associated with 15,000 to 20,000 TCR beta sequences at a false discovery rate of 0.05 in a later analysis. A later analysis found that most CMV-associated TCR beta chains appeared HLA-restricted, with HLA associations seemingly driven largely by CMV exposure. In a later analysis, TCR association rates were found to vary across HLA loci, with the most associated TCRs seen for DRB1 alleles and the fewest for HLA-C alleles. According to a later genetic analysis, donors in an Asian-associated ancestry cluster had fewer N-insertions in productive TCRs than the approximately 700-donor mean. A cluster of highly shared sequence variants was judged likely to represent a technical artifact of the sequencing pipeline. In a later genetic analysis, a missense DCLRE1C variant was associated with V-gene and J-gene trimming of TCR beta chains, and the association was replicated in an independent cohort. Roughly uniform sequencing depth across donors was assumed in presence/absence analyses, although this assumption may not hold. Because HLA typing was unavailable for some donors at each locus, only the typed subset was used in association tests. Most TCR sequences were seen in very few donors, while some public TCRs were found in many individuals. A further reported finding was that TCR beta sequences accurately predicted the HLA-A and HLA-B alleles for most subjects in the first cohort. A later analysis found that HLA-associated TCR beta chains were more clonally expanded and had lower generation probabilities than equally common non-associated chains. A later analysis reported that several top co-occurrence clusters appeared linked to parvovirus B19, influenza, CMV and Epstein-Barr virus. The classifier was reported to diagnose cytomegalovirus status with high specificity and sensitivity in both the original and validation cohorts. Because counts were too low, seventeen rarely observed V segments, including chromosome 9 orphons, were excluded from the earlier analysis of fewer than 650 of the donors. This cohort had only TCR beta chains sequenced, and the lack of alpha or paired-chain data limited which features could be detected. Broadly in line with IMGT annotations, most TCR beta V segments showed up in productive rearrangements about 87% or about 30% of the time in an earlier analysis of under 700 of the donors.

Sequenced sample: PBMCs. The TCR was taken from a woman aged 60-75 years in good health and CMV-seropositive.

The CDR3 corresponds to CASRGGGETQYF. The nucleotides are TGTGCCAGCAGGGGAGGGGGGGAGACCCAGTACTTC. Rearrangement joined TRBV2 to TRBJ2-5, and the D gene may be TRBD2, 7 bases matching. Deletion took 6 bases off V and 5 bases off J, with a span of 10 bases between the germline ends. The CDR3 runs 12 residues from the cysteine to the phenylalanine. Only the CDR3 DNA is retained, 36 bases long and in frame from the first base. Sequences SNHLY (CDR1) and FYNNEI (CDR2) are obtained from the germline V gene.